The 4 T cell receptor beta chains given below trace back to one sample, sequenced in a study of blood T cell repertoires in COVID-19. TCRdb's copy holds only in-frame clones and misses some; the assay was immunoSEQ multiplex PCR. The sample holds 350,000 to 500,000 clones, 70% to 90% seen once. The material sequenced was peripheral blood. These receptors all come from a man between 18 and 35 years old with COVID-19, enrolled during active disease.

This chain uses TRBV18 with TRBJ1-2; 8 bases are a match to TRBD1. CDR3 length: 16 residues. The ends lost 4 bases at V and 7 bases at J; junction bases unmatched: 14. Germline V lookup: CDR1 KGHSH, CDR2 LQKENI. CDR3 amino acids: CASSRAKDRAVFGYTF. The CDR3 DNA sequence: TGTGCCAGCTCACGAGCCAAGGACAGGGCGGTATTTGGCTACACCTTC.

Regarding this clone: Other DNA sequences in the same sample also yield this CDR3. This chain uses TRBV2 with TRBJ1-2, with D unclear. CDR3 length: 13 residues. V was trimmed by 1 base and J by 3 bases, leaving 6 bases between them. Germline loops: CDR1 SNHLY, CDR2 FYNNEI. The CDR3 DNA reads TGTGCCAGCAGTGAAGGGCAGGACTATGGCTACACCTTC. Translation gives CASSEGQDYGYTF.

The CDR3 region is CASSVRGMNTEAFF. The DNA of the CDR3 is TGTGCCAGCTCAGTCAGGGGGATGAACACTGAAGCTTTCTTT. The chain links TRBV18 to TRBJ1-1, with 7 bases aligning to TRBD1. This CDR3 region has 14 residues. Germline CDR1 reads KGHSH; CDR2 reads LQKENI. Trimming cost V 5 bases and J 0 bases; bases outside gene matches: 3.

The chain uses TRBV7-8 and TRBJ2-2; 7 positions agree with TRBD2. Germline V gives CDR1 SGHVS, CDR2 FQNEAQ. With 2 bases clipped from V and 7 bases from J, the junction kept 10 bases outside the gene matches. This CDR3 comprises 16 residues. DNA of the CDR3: TGTGCCAGCAGCTTAAGGCTGGCGGGAGTGGGCGGGGAGCTGTTTTTT. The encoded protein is CASSLRLAGVGGELFF.